This TCR beta chain was sequenced during a study of cytomegalovirus exposure and HLA in healthy donors (dated by TCRdb to 2016 to 2017). At the level of the whole study: According to an earlier analysis of 587 of the donors, some 180 million T cells yielded over 90 million unique TCR beta sequences and approximately 280 Gb of sequence data. Along with the approximately 650-subject first cohort, a separate validation cohort of about 110 different subjects was used. Roughly 5 DR-DQ haplotypes were handled as single units for association and clustering because linkage in the cohort was strong. Both class I and class II loci were covered by HLA typing, at four-digit resolution. Donor age, sex, ethnicity and CMV serostatus were compiled together with the repertoire data. The study was designed to test whether signatures of past pathogen exposure could be identified by cataloging public T cell receptors. The study used immunosequencing to profile the T cell repertoires of several hundred subjects and linked those repertoires to cytomegalovirus serostatus. The genetic ancestry cluster associated with self-reported Caucasian donors included about 84% of the roughly 360 genotyped donors. To study patterns of TCR occurrence, a later analysis re-analyzed previously published TCR beta repertoires from 600 to 750 donors and added high-resolution HLA genotyping. An early release covering more than 500 HLA-typed donors comprised 250 to 350 gigabases of sequencing data and around 80 million unique TCR sequences. An earlier analysis of a few hundred of the donors applied high-throughput TCR beta sequencing to assess whether each TCR beta V gene segment acted as functional or pseudogenic. Every repertoire in the discovery cohort had been generated on one and the same sequencing platform. On average, about 200,000 unique TCR beta nucleotide sequences were sequenced per donor among fewer than 500 genotyped donors of the cohort, with roughly 18% of those sequences being non-productive. Rather than drawing on any new phenotypic data, the later analysis identified candidate immune exposures from TCR beta sequences and the way those sequences occurred across donors. In a later genetic analysis, genome-wide SNP genotypes for about three fifths of the 666 donors were used, and that subset was treated as a discovery cohort. Typing coverage differed by locus: A, B, C, DRB1 and DQB1 were typed in roughly 620-630 donors, DQA1 in about 510, DPA1 in some 610, and DPB1 in just under 490. To predict cytomegalovirus infection status, the study combined high-throughput TCR immunosequencing, statistical association of individual TCRs with disease status, and machine learning. What the study reported, not specific to this receptor: When HLA alleles, especially DR and DQ, strongly co-occurred, TCR associations were difficult to assign to individual alleles. In an earlier analysis of some 640 of the donors, most TCR beta V segments were observed in productive rearrangements about 90% or about 30% of the time, broadly matching IMGT annotations. Compared with equally common non-associated chains, HLA-associated TCR beta chains in a later analysis were more clonally expanded and had lower generation probabilities. A group of highly shared sequence variants was considered likely to be a technical artifact of the sequencing pipeline. According to a later analysis, TCR association rates differed among HLA loci, with DRB1 alleles showing the most associated TCRs and HLA-C alleles showing the fewest. The 87-base-pair reads could not distinguish some IMGT-functional V segments, including TRBV6-2 and TRBV6-3, so those segments were excluded. A further reported finding was that TCR beta sequences accurately predicted the HLA-A and HLA-B alleles for most subjects in the first cohort. Most CMV-associated TCR beta chains appeared to be HLA-restricted in a later analysis, and the HLA associations seemed to be driven largely by CMV exposure. Because some donors lacked HLA typing at each locus, the association tests relied only on the typed subset. Because counts were too low, roughly 18 rarely observed V segments, including chromosome 9 orphons, were left out of the earlier analysis of some 640 of the donors. Sequencing depth was assumed to be roughly uniform across donors in the presence/absence analyses, though that assumption may not hold. Most TCR sequences were seen in very few donors, while some public TCRs were found in many individuals. The classifier was reported to diagnose cytomegalovirus status with high specificity and sensitivity in both the original and validation cohorts. In a later genetic analysis, fewer N-insertions in productive TCRs were reported among donors in an Asian-associated ancestry cluster than the roughly 700-donor mean. The only immune exposure information available for the cohort was CMV serostatus. In the study, around 150 TCR beta chains were listed as associated with cytomegalovirus. The authors suggested that the approach could potentially be extended to other disease states and immunological phenotypes. In a later analysis, some 17,000 TCR beta sequences were associated with specific HLA alleles at a false discovery rate of 0.05. In this cohort, only TCR beta chains were sequenced, and detectable features were limited by the absence of alpha or paired-chain data. In a later genetic analysis, a missense DCLRE1C variant was associated with V-gene and J-gene trimming of TCR beta chains, and the association was replicated in an independent cohort. In vitro tests confirmed that a few of the cytomegalovirus-associated TCR beta chains recognize cytomegalovirus antigens. Correlated functional status among segregating V segments might be attributable to linkage disequilibrium, but an unknown experimental factor could not be ruled out. According to a later analysis, parvovirus B19, influenza, CMV and Epstein-Barr virus appeared linked to several top co-occurrence clusters.

Library method: the immunoSEQ multiplex PCR assay. A mixture of 60 forward primers for TCR Vbeta segments and 13 reverse primers for TCR Jbeta segments was used in the multiplex PCR. The CDR3 region of rearranged TCR beta genes was amplified from genomic DNA with a multiplex PCR assay. On the Illumina HiSeq System, the amplified TCR beta libraries were sequenced as 87-base-pair reads. In the paper's pipeline: A later analysis tallied 80 million to 95 million unique TCR beta chains across the 666 repertoires, and approximately 9.9 million of those chains were shared by two or more donors. To remove PCR and sequencing errors, raw reads were error-corrected and collapsed into unique sequences using a nearest-neighbor algorithm that merged closely related sequences. Alignment of CDR3 sequences to IMGT reference sequences was used to assign V, D and J gene segments. For a sequence to be retained, a match of at least six nucleotides was required to both a V gene segment and a J gene segment. A rearrangement was called productive if the CDR3 had no stop codons and remained in frame with V and J, and every other rearrangement was called non-productive. Following IMGT convention, CDR3 was defined as the stretch from the second conserved V-encoded cysteine to the conserved J-encoded phenylalanine. The earlier analysis of some 600 of the donors excluded sequences that lacked an unambiguous match to a single V gene segment. An earlier analysis of some 610 of the donors called V segments functional above 56.7% productive rearrangements and segregating when the between-donor standard deviation exceeded 5%. A statistical classification framework was built to diagnose cytomegalovirus status from the catalog of TCR beta chain sequences. V and J gene assignment, in a later analysis, came from comparing TCR nucleotide sequences with IMGT/GENE-DB human TR gene sequences. A later analysis assigned CDR3 sequences and most-parsimonious VDJ recombination scenarios with the TCRdist pipeline. A later analysis defined each TCR beta chain by its CDR3 amino acid sequence plus V-gene family, and excluded reads lacking a unique V-gene family. In a later analysis, 450 to 600 highly shared, low-generation-probability nucleotide sequences were removed to address suspected cross-contamination and a sequencing artifact. For each public chain, a later analysis derived a clonal expansion index from normalized ranks of inferred template counts within each repertoire. Generation probabilities in a later analysis came from a VDJ recombination model fitted to out-of-frame rearrangements, and those results were checked against IGoR. In a later analysis, TCR-TCR, TCR-HLA and TCR-CMV co-occurrence was scored with hypergeometric tests, and a repertoire-size bias correction was applied to TCR pairs. False discovery rates were estimated in a later analysis by permuting HLA or CMV assignments 20 times. In a later analysis, co-occurring TCRs were grouped using DBSCAN, with TCRdist sequence similarity added in when clustering inside HLA-allele-positive subsets. Co-occurrence clustering excluded repertoires with fewer than 30,000 or more than 120,000 public chains, plus five with anomalous nucleotide sharing. Entries here come from immuneACCESS through TCRdb and include only in-frame sequences with V and J called. Some clones fail to appear in such tables; in the studies checked, an unresolved V gene covers under half of the shortfall, and the cause of the remainder is unknown. Clonal size and the V and J genes are those of that table, whereas D and trimming came from the DNA. Recorded for this sample are 150,000 to 200,000 clones; roughly 80% of them occurred a single time. The leading ten clones occupy 1.9% of the sample.

Including cysteine and phenylalanine, the CDR3 has 12 amino acids. Only the CDR3 DNA stays, 36 bases, in frame from base 1. CDR1 and CDR2 (SGDLS, YYNGEE) derive from the germline V gene. A distance of 8 bases separates the germline ends of V and J, which lose 3 bases and 6 bases respectively. The cohort consisted of 666 healthy bone marrow donors. Cohort members were all nominally healthy when sampled, although unrecorded immune exposures were likely present. CMV serostatus was recorded as positive for around 300 and negative for about half of the 666 cohort members, whereas no CMV serostatus was recorded for the donor in question. A peripheral blood sample was collected from each donor, and TCR beta sequencing was performed on peripheral blood mononuclear cells. The Qiagen DNeasy Blood Extraction Kit was used to extract genomic DNA from the blood cell samples. Details on this clone: Its specific antigen is unknown. No base-level quality is on record; no much larger clone is a single base apart.

This TCR was recovered from a human donor in good health. The material sequenced was PBMCs. This receptor chain uses TRBV9 and TRBJ2-3, with TRBD1 tentatively as D gene (5 bases match). The DNA sequence is as follows: TGTGCCAGCAGCGAGACAGCCGATACGCAGTATTTT. The resulting protein is CASSETADTQYF.